A selection of T cell receptor beta chains follows, all from one sample in a study of cytomegalovirus exposure and HLA in healthy donors. The repertoire was sequenced with immunoSEQ multiplex PCR; TCRdb's copy has only in-frame clones and lacks some. The table records more than 110,000 clones, about four fifths of them present only once. Input material: PBMCs. Receptors originate from a man aged 25-45 years in good health and CMV-seronegative. Each CDR3 is given with its conserved first and last residue. Each record gives: CDR3 length, J gene, V gene, clone size, D gene, CDR3 DNA, CDR3 protein. D genes are given only for firm matches. Clone size is stated in some rows and not others, as once, few, many or a class when expanded.

>18|TRBJ2-3|TRBV4-2|-|TRBD2
TGTGCCAGCAGCCGAGGGACTAGCGGGAGGGCCGGGGAAGATACGCAGTATTTT
CASSRGTSGRAGEDTQYF
>16|TRBJ1-6|TRBV5-1|once|-
TGCGCCAGCAGCTTGGAGCCGGGAAGATCTAATTCACCCCTCCACTTT
CASSLEPGRSNSPLHF
>15|TRBJ1-2|TRBV4-1|-|TRBD1
TGCGCCAGCAGCCAAGAATCACGGACAGGGAGTGGCTACACCTTC
CASSQESRTGSGYTF
>12|TRBJ2-7|TRBV5-1|once|-
TGCGCCAGCAGCCCTGCAGGCGACGAGCAGTACTTC
CASSPAGDEQYF
>16|TRBJ1-1|TRBV27|-|TRBD1
TGTGCCAGCAGTTTAGACAGGGGCCGACAAGGTGGAGGGGCTTTCTTT
CASSLDRGRQGGGAFF
>14|TRBJ2-7|TRBV6-5|-|-
TGTGCCAGCAGACACATCAGGGGGGACTACGAGCAGTACTTC
CASRHIRGDYEQYF
>14|TRBJ2-7|TRBV6-1|many|-
TGTGCCAGCAGTACTCCAGGGAACTCCTACGAGCAGTACTTC
CASSTPGNSYEQYF
>11|TRBJ2-1|TRBV2|-|-
TGTGCCAGCAACGGGTTCCATGAGCAGTTCTTC
CASNGFHEQFF
>15|TRBJ2-1|TRBV9|-|TRBD2
TGTGCCAGCAGCTTTAGCGGGAGCCCTACTGGGGAGCAGTTCTTC
CASSFSGSPTGEQFF
>17|TRBJ1-5|TRBV4-1|-|-
TGCGCCAGCAGCCAAGATGCGGCAGCCAATATCAATCAGCCCCAGCATTTT
CASSQDAAANINQPQHF
>17|TRBJ1-4|TRBV7-6|-|TRBD1
TGTGCCAGCAGCTTAAGCCGGGACAGGCCAGATAATGAAAAACTGTTTTTT
CASSLSRDRPDNEKLFF
>15|TRBJ1-3|TRBV28|-|-
TGTGCCAGCAGCTCGGGAGGAACCTCTGGAAACACCATATATTTT
CASSSGGTSGNTIYF
>16|TRBJ2-7|TRBV28|-|TRBD1
TGTGCCAGCAGTCCCACCACCGGGACAGGGATTTACGAGCAGTACTTC
CASSPTTGTGIYEQYF
>16|TRBJ2-2|TRBV6-6|-|TRBD2
TGTGCCAGCAGTTACTCAGGGACTAGGAATACCGGGGAGCTGTTTTTT
CASSYSGTRNTGELFF
>16|TRBJ2-1|TRBV5-1|-|TRBD2
TGCGCCAGCAGCTCGCTCCTAGCGGGAGGATACAATGAGCAGTTCTTC
CASSSLLAGGYNEQFF
>13|TRBJ1-2|TRBV2|-|-
TGTGCCAGCAGGGGGCCCGGCGGTGATGGCTACACCTTC
CASRGPGGDGYTF
>13|TRBJ2-7|TRBV28|-|TRBD1
TGTGCCAGCAGTACAGGGGGAGTCTACGAGCAGTACTTC
CASSTGGVYEQYF